This paragraph reports one T cell receptor (beta chain). The germline CDR1 and CDR2 sequences are MDHEN and SYDVKM. V lost 4 bases and J 0 bases, leaving 4 bases between the germline ends. This CDR3 is 12 amino acids long. The data are from a study of shared clonotypes between healthy human individuals. Study in general: Participating donors consisted of a couple of women and three men aged 18 to 49.

Among the donors, all were Caucasian adults who lived in Nashville, Tennessee. Genomic DNA belonging to each subset was distributed in equal measure over several immunoSEQ plates. Data came from immunoSEQ multiplex PCR; TCRdb stores just in-frame clones and leaves some out. Among about half a million clones listed, roughly 80% were seen once. Sequencing was carried out using PBMCs. The genes are TRBV28 and TRBJ2-7; D is uncertain. The TCR sequence derives from a middle-aged woman in good health. Some clones in this sample may be carry-over from other donors' samples. The CDR3 reads CASSSLSYEQYF. The CDR3 nucleotides read TGTGCCAGCAGTTCCCTCTCCTACGAGCAGTACTTC.